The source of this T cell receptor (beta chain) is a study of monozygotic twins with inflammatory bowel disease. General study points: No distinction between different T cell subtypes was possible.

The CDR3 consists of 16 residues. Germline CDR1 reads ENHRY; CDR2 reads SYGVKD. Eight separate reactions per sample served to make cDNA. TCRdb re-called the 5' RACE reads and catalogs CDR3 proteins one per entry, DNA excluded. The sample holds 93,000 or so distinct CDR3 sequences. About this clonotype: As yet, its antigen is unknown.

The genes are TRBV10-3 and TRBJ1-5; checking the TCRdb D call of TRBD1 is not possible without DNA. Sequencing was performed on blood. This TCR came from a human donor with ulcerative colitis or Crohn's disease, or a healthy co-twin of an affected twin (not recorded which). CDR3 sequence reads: CAISEVGGASNQPQHF.